The rows below give T cell receptor beta chains drawn from one sample of a study of blood T cell repertoires in COVID-19. Clones were sequenced by immunoSEQ multiplex PCR, and TCRdb holds only the in-frame ones, with some missing. The table records under 60,000 clones, roughly 88% of them present only once. The sequencing input was peripheral blood. All receptors come from a man in his 70s with acute or convalescent COVID-19. CDR3s include the opening cysteine and the closing phenylalanine or tryptophan. A D gene is named only where the DNA matches it firmly. Size is omitted from some rows. Given values are once, few, many or a class for expanded clones.

d_call j_call clone_size v_call cdr3_nt cdr3_aa
- TRBJ1-6 few TRBV11-2 TGTGCCAGCAGTCCCCCGGGGGGCTATAATTCACCCCTCCACTTT CASSPPGGYNSPLHF
TRBD1 TRBJ1-2 - TRBV7-2 TGTGCCAGCAGCTACGACAGGGTTCGGGGCTACACCTTC CASSYDRVRGYTF
- TRBJ2-3 - TRBV19 TGTGCCAGTAGTGGAAGGACAGCGTCTAGCACAGATACGCAGTATTTT CASSGRTASSTDTQYF
TRBD2 TRBJ2-7 - TRBV28 TGTGCCAGCAGTTTATTGGGACTACCGTACGAGCAGTACTTC CASSLLGLPYEQYF
- TRBJ1-1 - TRBV5-1 TGCGCCAGCAGCTTGGACTTTGCCAGACTAGATGAAGCTTTCTTT CASSLDFARLDEAFF
TRBD2 TRBJ2-2 - TRBV5-1 TGCGCCAGCAGCCTACTTGAGCGGGGATTTACCGGGGAGCTGTTTTTT CASSLLERGFTGELFF
TRBD2 TRBJ2-3 - TRBV7-8 TGTGCCAGCAGCTCTAGCGGGGGCACAGATACGCAGTATTTT CASSSSGGTDTQYF
TRBD1 TRBJ2-5 - TRBV19 TGTGCCAGTGGGACAGGGAGGGCAGAGACCCAGTACTTC CASGTGRAETQYF
TRBD1 TRBJ1-2 - TRBV29-1 TGCAGCGTTGGCCGGGGGACAGTAGAGAGAAGCTACACCTTC CSVGRGTVERSYTF
- TRBJ1-1 - TRBV30 TGTGCCTGGAGCTTCGACAGGTCGAACACTGAAGCTTTCTTT CAWSFDRSNTEAFF
- TRBJ1-2 - TRBV28 TGTGCCAGCAGATCAGGGGTTAACTATGGCTACACCTTC CASRSGVNYGYTF
TRBD2 TRBJ2-2 - TRBV6-5 TGTGCCAGCCCGGGACTAGCGGGGATAACCGGGGAGCTGTTTTTT CASPGLAGITGELFF
TRBD1 TRBJ2-1 - TRBV10-3 TGTGCCATCAGCTTTTCCGGGACAGCAGGTGAGCAGTTCTTC CAISFSGTAGEQFF
- TRBJ2-3 - TRBV15 TGTGCCACCACCAAATTTCCAAATTCAGATACGCAGTATTTT CATTKFPNSDTQYF
- TRBJ1-1 - TRBV18 TGTGCCAGCTCACCAAGGTCAGGCGTCACTGAAGCTTTCTTT CASSPRSGVTEAFF
- TRBJ2-6 - TRBV30 TGTGCCTGGAGTGTCCCCTACTCTGGGGCCAACGTCCTGACTTTC CAWSVPYSGANVLTF
TRBD1 TRBJ1-1 - TRBV9 TGTGCCAGCAGCACAGGGACAGGGGAGAACACTGAAGCTTTCTTT CASSTGTGENTEAFF
- TRBJ1-1 - TRBV18 TGTGCCAGCTCACCCCCGGGTTTGACGGTGAACACTGAAGCTTTCTTT CASSPPGLTVNTEAFF
- TRBJ2-1 many TRBV7-2 TGTGCCAGCAGCTTAGGTCCGGTAAGCTCCTACAATGAGCAGTTCTTC CASSLGPVSSYNEQFF
- TRBJ2-1 - TRBV5-6 TGTGCCAGCAGCTTGGACTGGAGAACCTACAATGAGCAGTTCTTC CASSLDWRTYNEQFF
TRBD2 TRBJ2-4 - TRBV19 TGTGCCAGTAGTGGGACTAGCGGGAGGCTGATAGCCAAAAACATTCAGTACTTC CASSGTSGRLIAKNIQYF
TRBD1 TRBJ1-1 - TRBV7-8 TGTGCCAGCAGCTTAGACCGTACTCTCTACTCCGGGACAGGGAATACAGACACTGAAGCTTTCTTT CASSLDRTLYSGTGNTDTEAFF
TRBD1 TRBJ1-1 once TRBV18 TGTGCCAGCTCACCCGGTTTCGGGGGACAGGGGAGCACTGAAGCTTTCTTT CASSPGFGGQGSTEAFF
- TRBJ1-6 - TRBV30 TGTGCCTGGAGCCTCTCCCGGGGGGTTTCACCCCTCCACTTT CAWSLSRGVSPLHF
TRBD2 TRBJ2-1 - TRBV19 TGTGCCAGCGGGTGGGGAGGGCCGCAGTTCTTC CASGWGGPQFF
TRBD2 TRBJ2-7 few TRBV6-5 TGTGCCAGCAGCCTAGCGGGAGGATCCTACGAGCAGTACTTC CASSLAGGSYEQYF
TRBD1 TRBJ2-7 once TRBV28 TGTGCCAGCAGACAGGACAGGGGGTTCCTTTACGAGCAGTACTTC CASRQDRGFLYEQYF
- TRBJ1-5 - TRBV7-8 TGTGTCAGCAGCCGTACGATCGACAGTAGCCAGCCCCAGCATTTT CVSSRTIDSSQPQHF
TRBD1 TRBJ1-1 - TRBV6-5 TGTGCCAGCAGTTCCCGACAGGGGGCGCGGAACACTGAAGCTTTCTTT CASSSRQGARNTEAFF
- TRBJ2-5 - TRBV30 TGTGCCTTGGAGGACCTGACCCAGTACTTC CALEDLTQYF
- TRBJ2-7 - TRBV10-3 TGTGCCATCAGTGAGAATAACTACGAGCAGTACTTC CAISENNYEQYF
- TRBJ2-1 - TRBV2 TGTGCCAGCAAGGACCCGGGGGTGAACAATGAGCAGTTCTTC CASKDPGVNNEQFF
TRBD1 TRBJ1-2 - TRBV19 TGTGCCAGTAGTATAGGGGACAGGGAACAAGGCGGCTACACCTTC CASSIGDREQGGYTF
TRBD1 TRBJ2-7 - TRBV9 TGTGCCAGTAGTTACAAGCAAAAGGACAGGCACGAGCAGTACTTC CASSYKQKDRHEQYF
- TRBJ2-3 - TRBV5-1 TGCGCCAGCAGCTCGGGTAATGAGGGTGGCACAGATACGCAGTATTTT CASSSGNEGGTDTQYF
- TRBJ2-5 - TRBV9 TGTGCCAGCAGCGTAGTGCCCCAAGCAGAGACCCAGTACTTC CASSVVPQAETQYF
TRBD1 TRBJ2-5 - TRBV5-6 TGTGCCAGCAGCTTGGACAGGGGCAACCAAGAGACCCAGTACTTC CASSLDRGNQETQYF